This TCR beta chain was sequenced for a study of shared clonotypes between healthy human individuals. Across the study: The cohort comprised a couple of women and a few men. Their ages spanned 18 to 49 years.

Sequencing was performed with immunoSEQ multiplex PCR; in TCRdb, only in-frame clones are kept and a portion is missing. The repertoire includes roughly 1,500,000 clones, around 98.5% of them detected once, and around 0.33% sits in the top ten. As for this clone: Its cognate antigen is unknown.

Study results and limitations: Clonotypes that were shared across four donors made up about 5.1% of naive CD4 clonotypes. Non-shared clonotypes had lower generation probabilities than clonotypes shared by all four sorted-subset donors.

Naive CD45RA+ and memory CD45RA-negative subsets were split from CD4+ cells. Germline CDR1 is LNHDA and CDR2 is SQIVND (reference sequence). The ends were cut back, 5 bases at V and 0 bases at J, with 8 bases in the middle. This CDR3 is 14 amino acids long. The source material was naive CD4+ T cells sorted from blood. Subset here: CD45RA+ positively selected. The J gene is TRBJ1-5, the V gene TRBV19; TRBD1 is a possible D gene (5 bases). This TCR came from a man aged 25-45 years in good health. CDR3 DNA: TGTGCCAGTAGTTGGGGCAGTAGCAATCAGCCCCAGCATTTT. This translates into CASSWGSSNQPQHF.